A selection of T cell receptor beta chains follows, all from one sample in a study of T cell responses to AZD1222 COVID-19 vaccine. Profiled with immunoSEQ multiplex PCR; TCRdb holds only in-frame clones, not every one. The sample holds some 140,000 clones, roughly 90% seen once. The sequences come from peripheral blood, collected on day 0 of AZD1222 vaccination. The receptors derive from an adult in good health. The CDR3 runs from the conserved cysteine through the conserved F or W. A D gene is named only where the DNA matches it firmly. Part of the rows lack a size; the others show once, few, many or a class for expanded clones.

clone_size | j_call | v_call | d_call | cdr3_aa | cdr3_nt
NA | TRBJ1-2 | TRBV9 | TRBD1 | CASSLLGQATAGYTF | TGTGCCAGCAGCCTCCTGGGACAGGCCACAGCGGGCTACACCTTC
NA | TRBJ2-1 | TRBV12-3/TRBV12-4 | NA | CASSFSRGEQFF | TGTGCCAGCAGTTTTTCGCGCGGTGAGCAGTTCTTC
once | TRBJ1-2 | TRBV4-2 | TRBD1 | CASSQDLRGRLLDGYTF | TGTGCCAGCAGCCAAGATTTAAGGGGGCGCCTCCTCGATGGCTACACCTTC
NA | TRBJ2-1 | TRBV27 | NA | CASSLSQAYNEQFF | TGTGCCAGCAGTTTATCGCAAGCGTACAATGAGCAGTTCTTC
NA | TRBJ2-7 | TRBV3-1/TRBV3-2 | TRBD2 | CASSQVAGGGEQYF | TGTGCCAGCAGCCAAGTTGCGGGAGGGGGCGAGCAGTACTTC
NA | TRBJ2-7 | TRBV15 | NA | CATSRDRVSYEQYF | TGTGCCACCAGCAGAGATAGGGTCTCCTACGAGCAGTACTTC
NA | TRBJ1-5 | TRBV15 | NA | CATSQTVGQPQHF | TGTGCCACCAGTCAGACAGTTGGTCAGCCCCAGCATTTT
NA | TRBJ1-6 | TRBV9 | TRBD1 | CASSVETGPSGSPLHF | TGTGCCAGCAGCGTGGAGACAGGGCCGTCCGGTTCACCCCTCCACTTT
NA | TRBJ1-2 | TRBV11-1 | TRBD1 | CASSLGGTAYYGYTF | TGTGCCAGCAGCTTAGGGGGGACAGCGTACTATGGCTACACCTTC
NA | TRBJ1-5 | TRBV7-9 | NA | CASTRDISNQPQHF | TGTGCCAGCACCAGGGACATTAGCAATCAGCCCCAGCATTTT
NA | TRBJ1-1 | TRBV7-9 | NA | CASSLRQETNTEAFF | TGTGCCAGCAGCTTACGACAGGAGACGAACACTGAAGCTTTCTTT
NA | TRBJ1-1 | TRBV6-5 | TRBD1 | CASSTGVNTEAFF | TGTGCCAGCAGCACAGGGGTTAACACTGAAGCTTTCTTT
NA | TRBJ2-3 | TRBV7-2 | NA | CASSLGPVTDTQYF | TGTGCCAGCAGCTTAGGGCCCGTCACAGATACGCAGTATTTT
medium-sized | TRBJ2-2 | TRBV6-4 | NA | CASSDSIAGEVGELFF | TGTGCCAGCAGTGACTCGATTGCAGGGGAAGTCGGGGAGCTGTTTTTT
NA | TRBJ1-1 | TRBV6-5 | TRBD1 | CASTAIRGQGETFF | TGTGCCAGCACCGCAATAAGGGGACAGGGGGAAACTTTCTTT
NA | TRBJ1-5 | TRBV10-2 | NA | CATAPGPNQPQHF | TGCGCCACCGCCCCGGGGCCTAATCAGCCCCAGCATTTT
NA | TRBJ1-1 | TRBV18 | NA | CASSPLGSRVNTEAFF | TGTGCCAGCTCACCACTCGGGTCTCGGGTAAACACTGAAGCTTTCTTT
once | TRBJ1-2 | TRBV19 | NA | CASSARTAYGYTF | TGTGCCAGTAGTGCTCGGACAGCCTATGGCTACACCTTC
NA | TRBJ2-1 | TRBV28 | NA | CASSFRPISYNEQFF | TGTGCCAGCAGTTTCCGCCCGATCTCCTACAATGAGCAGTTCTTC
NA | TRBJ2-7 | TRBV7-9 | NA | CASSRQPSGSSYEQYF | TGTGCCAGCAGCCGCCAACCCTCCGGGAGCTCCTACGAGCAGTACTTC